One TCR beta chain is described in this entry. The CDR3 covers 18 residues. The germline CDR1 and CDR2 sequences are SGHRS and YFSETQ. The ends were cut back, 0 bases at V and 1 base at J, with 17 bases in the middle. The data were produced by immunoSEQ multiplex PCR, yet TCRdb's version contains in-frame clones alone and is incomplete. The sample has some 2,100,000 clones; about 93% are singletons. Naive CD8 populations comprised CD45RO-negative cells positively selected for CCR7, excluding terminally differentiated effector memory CD45RA+ cells. The data were obtained in a study of shared clonotypes between healthy human individuals. Study background: There were three CD4 naive, three CD4 memory, two CD8 naive and one CD8 memory plates per donor.

J is TRBJ2-1 and V is TRBV5-1, with D possibly TRBD1 on 6 matching bases. This receptor was obtained from a young man in good health. Some clones in this sample may be carry-over from other donors' samples. The sample comprised naive CD8+ T cells from PBMCs. This CDR3 is CASSLAVAGTSSYNEQFF. CDR3 bases: TGCGCCAGCAGCTTGGCCGTGGCAGGGACAAGTTCCTACAATGAGCAGTTCTTC.